The 27 T cell receptor beta chains listed next were all sequenced from one sample in a study of blood T cell repertoires in COVID-19. Produced via immunoSEQ multiplex PCR; TCRdb's table is partial and in-frame only. Of almost 400,000 clones listed, more than 75% were seen once; the top ten hold more than 0.9%. Sample: PBMCs or T cells enriched from blood (not recorded which). Receptors were obtained from a woman in her 30s with acute COVID-19.

V and J are TRBV7-3 and TRBJ2-3; 7 bases agree with TRBD1. V was clipped by 1 base and J by 0 bases; unmatched bases: 4. The CDR3 is made up of 16 amino acids. In germline, CDR1 is SGHTA, CDR2 FQGTGA. The CDR3 coding sequence is TGTGCCAGCAGCTTAAGGGGGACAGTAAGCACAGATACGCAGTATTTT. This codes for CASSLRGTVSTDTQYF.

The rearrangement joins TRBV10-1 to TRBJ1-2; D possibly corresponds to TRBD1 (5 bases). The CDR3 length is 13 residues. V was cut by 3 bases and J by 1 base, with 6 bases left in between. From germline, CDR1 is WNHNN and CDR2 SYGVQD (reference sequence). The CDR3 DNA sequence: TGCGCCAGCAGTGACGGACATAACTATGGCTACACCTTC. Its translation: CASSDGHNYGYTF.

The gene calls are TRBV7-2 and TRBJ2-7, with 12 bases that match TRBD1. This CDR3 comprises 16 residues. Germline trimming cut 1 base from V and 5 bases from J; bases unmatched to any gene: 6. Looked up from germline, CDR1 is SGHTA and CDR2 is FQGNSA. The CDR3 DNA is TGTGCCAGCAGCTTAGTAGGGGACAGGGGGCGAAACGAGCAGTACTTC. Amino acids: CASSLVGDRGRNEQYF.

The V gene is TRBV19, the J gene TRBJ1-1; no definite D call. The CDR3 extends over 14 amino acids. Trimming cost V 0 bases and J 0 bases, with 5 bases left between them. The germline V gene encodes CDR1 LNHDA and CDR2 SQIVND (reference sequence). The CDR3 nucleotides read TGTGCCAGTAGTATAGAGAGGGTGAACACTGAAGCTTTCTTT. This translates into CASSIERVNTEAFF.

V is TRBV18 and J is TRBJ1-4; D is perhaps TRBD1 (5 bases). The CDR3 sequence is 14 residues long. The germline gives CDR1 KGHSH, CDR2 LQKENI. Trimming left V 2 bases short and J 7 bases short, with 11 bases between. Here the CDR3 reads CASSPAGGGEKLFF. For the CDR3, the DNA is TGTGCCAGCTCACCAGCCGGGGGAGGTGAAAAACTGTTTTTT. Full variable domain (outside the CDR3, taken from reference TRBV18 and TRBJ1-4): NAGVMQNPRHLVRRRGQEARLRCSPMKGHSHVYWYRQLPEEGLKFMVYLQKENIIDESGMPKERFSAEFPKEGPSILRIQQVVRGDSAAYFCASSPAGGGEKLFFGSGTQLSVL.

This clone was counted a single time. This rearrangement joins TRBV5-1 to TRBJ2-7; 11 bases fit TRBD1. CDR3 length equals 15 residues. With 4 bases clipped from V and 1 base from J, the junction kept 4 bases outside the gene matches. Per germline, CDR1 SGHRS and CDR2 YFSETQ. Here the CDR3 DNA reads TGCGCCAGCAGCCCGGGACAGGGGGAATCCTACGAGCAGTACTTC. As protein: CASSPGQGESYEQYF.

Concerning this clone: A junction boundary mismatches the germline segment, possibly from a read error. The CDR3 DNA sequence: TGTACCACCAGGGACAACGACTACAATGAGCAGTTCTTC. Translating it yields CTTRDNDYNEQFF. This chain uses TRBV24-1 with TRBJ2-1; a possible D gene is TRBD1 (6 bases). This CDR3 is built from 13 residues. CDR1 KGHDR and CDR2 SFDVKD come from the germline V gene.

This chain uses TRBV7-8 with TRBJ2-1; D is perhaps TRBD1 (5 bases). Trimming left V 1 base short and J 10 bases short, with 14 bases between. This CDR3 spans 14 amino acids. Per germline, CDR1 SGHVS and CDR2 FQNEAQ. CDR3 nucleotides: TGTGCCAGCAGCTTAGTGGGCAGGGCATTCGAGCAGTTCTTC. It codes for CASSLVGRAFEQFF.

This rearrangement joins TRBV6-6 to TRBJ1-6; 7 nucleotides align to TRBD1. This CDR3 spans 14 amino acids. V shed 6 bases and J 9 bases; nucleotides not matched to a gene: 8. Germline V gene sequence: CDR1 MNHNY, CDR2 SVGAGI (reference sequence). This CDR3 is CASRADRSGSPLHF. The CDR3 DNA reads TGTGCCAGCAGAGCGGACAGGTCTGGTTCACCCCTCCACTTT.

This chain uses TRBV2 with TRBJ2-3; D is perhaps TRBD1 (7 bases). From germline, CDR1 is SNHLY and CDR2 FYNNEI. The CDR3 is 15 amino acids. Trimming pared 10 bases from V and 1 base from J, leaving 18 bases between. The CDR3 here is CATRGGGFGTDTQYF. The CDR3 DNA is TGTGCCACCAGAGGAGGGGGCTTTGGCACAGATACGCAGTATTTT.

The chain carries TRBV12-3 or TRBV12-4 and TRBJ2-7; 8 nucleotides line up with TRBD2. CDR3 length: 12 residues. J gave up 5 bases and V 6 bases, and 3 bases lay outside the gene matches. CDR3 in DNA: TGTGCCAGCAGCGGGGGGGCCCACGAGCAGTACTTC. Translation: CASSGGAHEQYF.

V and J are TRBV20-1 and TRBJ1-1, with a tentative D call TRBD1 (5 bases). V was clipped by 3 bases and J by 1 base, with 12 bases between them. The CDR3 covers 14 residues. Germline values: CDR1 DFQATT, CDR2 SNEGSKA (reference sequence). The CDR3 DNA reads TGCAGTGCTAGTCCCGGACAAACGAACACTGAAGCTTTCTTT. It specifies CSASPGQTNTEAFF.

V usage is TRBV19 and J usage is TRBJ1-5, with TRBD1 matching over 8 bases. The CDR3 is 14 residues long. Germline-derived CDR1 and CDR2 are LNHDA and SQIVND (reference sequence). The ends lost 6 bases at V and 4 bases at J; junction bases unmatched: 5. Written as DNA, the CDR3 is TGTGCCAGTAGAGGACAGGGATCTAATCAGCCCCAGCATTTT. Translation: CASRGQGSNQPQHF.

The chain combines TRBV5-1 with TRBJ1-1; maybe TRBD1 (5 bases). Trimming removed 1 base at V and 6 bases at J, with 13 bases between. Looked up from germline, CDR1 is SGHRS and CDR2 is YFSETQ. This CDR3 region has 14 residues. CDR3 protein: CASSLNQGRAEAFF. In DNA, the CDR3 is TGCGCCAGCAGCTTGAATCAGGGTCGGGCTGAAGCTTTCTTT. Full variable domain (rest looked up from reference TRBV5-1 and TRBJ1-1): KAGVTQTPRYLIKTRGQQVTLSCSPISGHRSVSWYQQTPGQGLQFLFEYFSETQRNKGNFPGRFSGRQFSNSRSEMNVSTLELGDSALYLCASSLNQGRAEAFFGQGTRLTVV.

This chain links TRBV7-8 with TRBJ2-1; TRBD2 agrees at 8 bases. The CDR3 totals 15 residues. V dropped 7 bases and J dropped 2; count of bases not matched to a gene: 7. Germline V CDR1 and CDR2: SGHVS, FQNEAQ. The CDR3 spells CASTGGGGPYNEQFF. CDR3 DNA sequence: TGTGCCAGCACCGGAGGCGGGGGGCCCTACAATGAGCAGTTCTTC.

The chain uses TRBV29-1 and TRBJ1-2, with D possibly being TRBD1 (5 bases). Trimming left V 3 bases short and J 4 bases short, with 12 bases between. CDR1 and CDR2 from the germline V gene are SQVTM and ANQGSEA. CDR3 length equals 13 residues. CDR3 loop: CSVDRGLLYGYTF. CDR3 bases: TGCAGCGTTGATAGGGGCCTCCTCTATGGCTACACCTTC.

The genes are TRBV15 and TRBJ1-1; D perhaps matches TRBD1 (6 bases). Germline CDR1 LNHNV, CDR2 YYDKDF (reference sequence). V was trimmed by 5 bases and J by 1 base, leaving 11 bases between them. The CDR3 runs 14 residues. CDR3 in DNA: TGTGCCACCAGCCCAGGGGTTAGGAACACTGAAGCTTTCTTT. This sequence encodes CATSPGVRNTEAFF. Combining the CDR3 with reference TRBV15 and TRBJ1-1 gives the whole variable domain DAMVIQNPRYQVTQFGKPVTLSCSQTLNHNVMYWYQQKSSQAPKLLFHYYDKDFNNEADTPDNFQSRRPNTSFCFLDIRSPGLGDTAMYLCATSPGVRNTEAFFGQGTRLTVV.

The J gene is TRBJ1-1, the V gene TRBV5-1; tentatively, D is TRBD1 (5 bases). This CDR3 region has 15 residues. CDR1 and CDR2 (germline): SGHRS, YFSETQ. The ends were cut back, 4 bases at V and 2 bases at J, with 15 bases in the middle. As DNA, the CDR3 is TGCGCCAGCAGCAACCCTCCAGGGCGCAACACTGAAGCTTTCTTT. This encodes CASSNPPGRNTEAFF. Full variable domain (outside the CDR3, taken from reference TRBV5-1 and TRBJ1-1): KAGVTQTPRYLIKTRGQQVTLSCSPISGHRSVSWYQQTPGQGLQFLFEYFSETQRNKGNFPGRFSGRQFSNSRSEMNVSTLELGDSALYLCASSNPPGRNTEAFFGQGTRLTVV.

This chain joins TRBV19 and TRBJ2-2; tentatively, D is TRBD1 (6 bases). Germline values: CDR1 LNHDA, CDR2 SQIVND (reference sequence). The ends were cut back, 7 bases at V and 5 bases at J, with 17 bases in the middle. The CDR3 runs to 15 residues. The CDR3, as DNA: TGTGCCAGTATTGGAGGACAGAGCCTAACCGGGGAGCTGTTTTTT. Protein sequence: CASIGGQSLTGELFF.

This clone was detected once. The genes are TRBV18 and TRBJ2-3; perhaps TRBD2 as D (5 bases). This CDR3 contains 13 residues. V was shortened by 9 bases and J by 1 base, with 11 bases between the two germline ends. Germline loops: CDR1 KGHSH, CDR2 LQKENI. CDR3 region: CASHFGGTDTQYF. The DNA of the CDR3 is TGTGCCAGTCACTTCGGGGGCACAGATACGCAGTATTTT.

V gene TRBV7-2 combines with J gene TRBJ1-2; tentatively, D is TRBD1 (6 bases). The CDR3 is made up of 16 amino acids. V was clipped by 6 bases and J by 2 bases, with 19 bases between them. Germline V CDR1 and CDR2: SGHTA, FQGNSA. For the CDR3, the DNA is TGTGCCAGCAGTCGTGAGGGGGGGGCTAGGAACTATGGCTACACCTTC. Amino acids: CASSREGGARNYGYTF.

V and J are TRBV7-8 and TRBJ2-2, with a possible D match to TRBD1 (6 bases). CDR3 length: 15 residues. Trimming stripped 1 base from V and 1 base from J, with 7 bases between. Looked up from germline, CDR1 is SGHVS and CDR2 is FQNEAQ. CDR3 in DNA: TGTGCCAGCAGCTTAGAGACAGGGAACACCGGGGAGCTGTTTTTT. It yields the protein CASSLETGNTGELFF.

The chain joins TRBV4-1 to TRBJ2-7; weak D call: TRBD1 (6 bases). Trimming shortened V by 1 base and J by 3 bases, and 10 bases separated the two germline ends. The germline V gene encodes CDR1 MGHRA and CDR2 YSYEKL. The CDR3 length is 14 residues. For the CDR3, the DNA is TGCGCCAGCAGCCAAGGTCCACAGGGCTACGAGCAGTACTTC. Translation: CASSQGPQGYEQYF.

The rearrangement links TRBV6-5 to TRBJ2-1; TRBD2 is a possible D gene (5 bases). There are 13 residues in the CDR3. V lost 10 bases to trimming and J lost 4 bases, with 14 bases between them. Germline V lookup: CDR1 MNHEY, CDR2 SVGAGI. The CDR3 nucleotides are TGTGCCACCCGGGGAGCGGCGTACAATGAGCAGTTCTTC. This codes for CATRGAAYNEQFF.

This rearrangement joins TRBV5-1 to TRBJ1-2; D is ambiguous. The length of the CDR3 is 13 residues. Deletions cut 0 bases from V and 8 bases from J, with 11 bases between. Germline V gene lookup returns CDR1 SGHRS and CDR2 YFSETQ. Here the CDR3 reads CASSLGTGVGYTF. The CDR3 DNA follows: TGCGCCAGCAGCTTGGGCACCGGTGTGGGCTACACCTTC.

The chain's CDR3 is CATSDDGAKNIQYF. CDR3 bases: TGTGCCACCAGTGATGACGGGGCCAAAAACATTCAGTACTTC. The rearrangement links TRBV24-1 to TRBJ2-4; no clear D gene. The germline V and J ends were trimmed by 3 bases and 1 base, with 6 bases remaining between them. CDR3 length equals 14 residues. Germline V gives CDR1 KGHDR, CDR2 SFDVKD.

V and J are TRBV9 and TRBJ2-5; D is ambiguous. The ends were cut back, 2 bases at V and 5 bases at J, with 10 bases in the middle. CDR1 is SGDLS and CDR2 is YYNGEE in the germline V gene. The CDR3 is 13 amino acids. The CDR3 region is CASSVLPRETQYF. The CDR3 region has the DNA TGTGCCAGCAGCGTCCTTCCCCGGGAGACCCAGTACTTC. Based on the CDR3 plus reference TRBV9 and TRBJ2-5, the full variable domain is DSGVTQTPKHLITATGQRVTLRCSPRSGDLSVYWYQQSLDQGLQFLIQYYNGEERAKGNILERFSAQQFPDLHSELNLSSLELGDSALYFCASSVLPRETQYFGPGTRLLVL.